This T cell receptor beta chain emerged from a study of tissue T cells after allogeneic stem cell transplantation. Repertoires were generated with immunoSEQ multiplex PCR, while TCRdb's copy carries only in-frame clones and drops some. The table includes approximately 4,000 clones, about half detected once. The sample's time point: mouse harvest day 14 after allogeneic transplant. Tail vein injection delivered 10^7 T-cell-depleted bone marrow cells and 10^6 splenic CD5+ T cells. The study's findings and limits: Some tissue clones might be persisting host cells; their alloreactivity or antigen specificity was not determined.

The J segment lost 1 base and the V segment lost 7 bases, leaving 3 bases of the junction unmatched. CDR1 NNHDY and CDR2 SYVADS come from the germline V gene. There are 13 residues in the CDR3. On this clone itself: Its antigen is not known. Mouse germline and gene names are used. The DNA ends 1 residue before the CDR3 does, and the rest of the CDR3 is filled in from the germline J gene.

The receptor comes from a female BALB/c mouse given C57BL/6 T cells with graft-versus-host disease after an allogeneic hematopoietic cell transplant. This chain connects TRBV13-3 to TRBJ1-1, with TRBD1 identical over 8 bases. Sequenced sample: gut tissue. CDR3 DNA, as far as it was read: TGTGCCAGCGAACAGGGGGGGAACACAGAAGTCTTC. Translation: CASEQGGNTEVF. The CDR3 in its entirety is CASEQGGNTEVFF.